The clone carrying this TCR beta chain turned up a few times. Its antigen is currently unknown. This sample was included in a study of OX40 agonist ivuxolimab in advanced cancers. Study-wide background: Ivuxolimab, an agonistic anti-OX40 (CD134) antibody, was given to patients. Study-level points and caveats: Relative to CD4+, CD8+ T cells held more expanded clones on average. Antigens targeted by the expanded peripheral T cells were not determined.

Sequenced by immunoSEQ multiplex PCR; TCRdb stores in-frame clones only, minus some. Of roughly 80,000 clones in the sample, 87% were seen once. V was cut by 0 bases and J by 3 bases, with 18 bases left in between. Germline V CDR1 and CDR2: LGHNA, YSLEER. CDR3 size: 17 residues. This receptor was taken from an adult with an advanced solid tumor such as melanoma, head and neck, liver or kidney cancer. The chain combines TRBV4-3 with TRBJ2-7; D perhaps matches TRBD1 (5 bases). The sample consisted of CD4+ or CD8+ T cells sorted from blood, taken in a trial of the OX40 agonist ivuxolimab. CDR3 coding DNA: TGCGCCAGCAGCCAAGAGTTTAAGACAGCTTGGGGCTACGAGCAGTACTTC. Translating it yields CASSQEFKTAWGYEQYF.